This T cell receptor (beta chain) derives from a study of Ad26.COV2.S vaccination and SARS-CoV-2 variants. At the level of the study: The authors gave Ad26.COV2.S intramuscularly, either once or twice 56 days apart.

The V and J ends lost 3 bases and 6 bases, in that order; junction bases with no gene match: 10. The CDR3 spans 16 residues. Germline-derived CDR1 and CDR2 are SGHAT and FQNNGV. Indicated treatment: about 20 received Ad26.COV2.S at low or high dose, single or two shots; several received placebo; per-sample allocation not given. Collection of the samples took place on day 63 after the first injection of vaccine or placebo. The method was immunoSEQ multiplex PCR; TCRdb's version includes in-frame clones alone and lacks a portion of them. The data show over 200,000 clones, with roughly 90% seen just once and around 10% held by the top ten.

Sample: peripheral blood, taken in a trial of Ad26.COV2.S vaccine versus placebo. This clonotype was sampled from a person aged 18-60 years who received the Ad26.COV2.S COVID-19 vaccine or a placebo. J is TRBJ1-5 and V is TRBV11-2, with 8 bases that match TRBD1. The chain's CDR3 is CASSFPSQGASQPQHF. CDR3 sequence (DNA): TGTGCCAGCAGCTTCCCCTCCCAGGGGGCGTCTCAGCCCCAGCATTTT.